One sample yielded the 2 T cell receptor beta chains listed below, sequenced in a study of post-analysis software for immune sequencing data. General observations from the study: TRBV5-6, TRBV5-1 and TRBV20-1 were among 4 or 5 TRBV segments more frequent in patients than controls.

No antigens are known for them. TCR beta cDNA libraries had unique molecular identifiers. TCRdb analysed the PCR reads with MiXCR anew, one entry per CDR3 protein. The data show hundreds of thousands of distinct CDR3 sequences, roughly 50% seen once. The source material was blood. The source is a girl aged 5 to 17 with multiple sclerosis.

This rearrangement joins TRBV5-5 to TRBJ2-1; the D gene is possibly TRBD1 (7 bases). CDR3 length: 16 amino acids. Germline values: CDR1 SGHKS, CDR2 YYEKEE (reference sequence). Trimming left V 4 bases short and J 6 bases short, with 20 bases between. The CDR3: CASSGGTARNSNEQFF. CDR3 bases: TGTGCCAGCAGCGGCGGGACAGCTCGAAACAGCAATGAGCAGTTCTTC.

The gene calls are TRBV10-3 and TRBJ2-1, with unresolved D. V lost 5 bases to trimming and J lost 8 bases, with 13 bases between them. This CDR3 spans 13 amino acids. The germline V gene has CDR1 ENHRY and CDR2 SYGVKD. The CDR3 bases are TGTGCCATCAGTTCTCTGAGAGACCATGAGCAGTTCTTC. Translating gives CAISSLRDHEQFF.